The TCR beta chain described here comes from a study of monozygotic twins with inflammatory bowel disease. Study-wide points: Diversity of TCRbeta measured by inverse Simpson was lower in IBD patients than in healthy co-twins. Relative to healthy twins, IBD patients had fewer clonotypes in common with others, a gap that was especially apparent with disease activity.

The V gene's germline CDR1 is SGHVS and CDR2 FQNEAQ. This CDR3 is built from 16 residues. UMIs incorporating a 6-nucleotide sample barcode were appended by means of template switching. After re-calling the 5' RACE reads, TCRdb lists one entry per CDR3 protein, DNA absent. In all, the sample yields more than 300,000 distinct CDR3 sequences. About this clonotype itself: The antigen is not known.

The clonotype was recovered from a human donor with ulcerative colitis or Crohn's disease, or a healthy co-twin of an affected twin (not recorded which). The sample taken for sequencing was blood. V gene TRBV7-8 combines with J gene TRBJ1-1; lacking DNA, the TRBD1 call made by TCRdb goes unchecked. CDR3 in amino acids: CASSSNRGSRNTEAFF.